Each of the 30 T cell receptor beta chains below was sequenced from the same sample in a study of blood T cell repertoires in COVID-19. Only in-frame clones appear in the TCRdb table, and some are missing; sequencing was by immunoSEQ multiplex PCR. The sample has roughly 200,000 clones; more than 70% are singletons. Sequencing input: peripheral blood. These receptors all come from a woman aged 40-49 years who had recovered from COVID-19.

V gene TRBV5-4 combines with J gene TRBJ2-3, with 8 bases that match TRBD2. The CDR3 spans 16 residues. Looked up from germline, CDR1 is SGHNT and CDR2 is YYREEE (reference sequence). With V trimmed by 4 bases and J by 0 bases, 7 bases remained unmatched. The CDR3 DNA is TGTGCCAGCAGCCTACGGACTAGCCCTAGCACAGATACGCAGTATTTT. Residues: CASSLRTSPSTDTQYF.

This clone was observed many times. The J gene is TRBJ2-4, the V gene TRBV21-1; the table's TRBD1 call for D was not verified on the DNA. TRBV21-1 is described as a pseudogene. The CDR3 length is 19 residues. The CDR3 spells CASSKDVRDNPVAKNIQYF. The DNA for the CDR3 is TGTGCCAGCAGCAAAGATGTCAGGGACAATCCCGTAGCCAAAAACATTCAGTACTTC.

CDR3: CASSKPGQGNTEAFF. CDR3 nucleotide sequence: TGTGCCAGCAGTAAACCGGGACAGGGGAACACTGAAGCTTTCTTT. The chain is built from TRBV6-5 and TRBJ1-1, with TRBD1 matching over 9 bases. With 5 bases clipped from V and 1 base from J, the junction kept 5 bases outside the gene matches. Per the germline V gene, CDR1 is MNHEY and CDR2 is SVGAGI. This CDR3 has 15 amino acids.

The rearrangement links TRBV18 to TRBJ2-7, with TRBD1 identical over 10 bases. The CDR3 sequence is 14 residues long. Germline CDR1 reads KGHSH; CDR2 reads LQKENI. V shed 6 bases, J shed 4 bases, and the junction held 6 bases outside the gene matches. This chain's CDR3 is CASSPTGGWYEQYF. The CDR3 DNA reads TGTGCCAGCTCTCCGACAGGGGGCTGGTACGAGCAGTACTTC.

The chain carries TRBV30 and TRBJ1-1; D gene ambiguous. Germline-derived CDR1 and CDR2 are GTSNPN and SVGIG (reference sequence). Trimming took 0 bases from V and 6 from J, leaving 14 bases between them. The CDR3 spans 14 residues. The CDR3 reads CAWSVRREVAEAFF. The CDR3 DNA follows: TGTGCCTGGAGTGTACGTAGGGAGGTGGCTGAAGCTTTCTTT.

The chain carries TRBV30 and TRBJ1-5; TRBD1 aligns across 7 bases. The germline CDR1 and CDR2 sequences are GTSNPN and SVGIG (reference sequence). V trimming: 4 bases; J trimming: 7 bases; junction bases outside the gene matches: 13. CDR3 length: 15 amino acids. Written as DNA, the CDR3 is TGTGCCTGGAATCCTGGACAGGCCGCGGGACAGCCCCAGCATTTT. Its translation is CAWNPGQAAGQPQHF.

This chain uses TRBV2 with TRBJ1-1; D is possibly TRBD1 (5 bases). V gave up 10 bases and J gave up 1 base, with 13 bases separating them. The length of the CDR3 is 13 residues. Germline CDR1 and CDR2: SNHLY and FYNNEI. CDR3 amino acids: CATTTGKNTEAFF. The CDR3 bases are TGTGCCACAACTACAGGAAAGAACACTGAAGCTTTCTTT. The full variable domain, its missing parts supplied by reference TRBV2 and TRBJ1-1, is EPEVTQTPSHQVTQMGQEVILRCVPISNHLYFYWYRQILGQKVEFLVSFYNNEISEKSEIFDDQFSVERPDGSNFTLKIRSTKLEDSAMYFCATTTGKNTEAFFGQGTRLTVV.

The chain recombines TRBV27 with TRBJ2-2; 7 positions match TRBD2. Germline-derived CDR1 and CDR2 are MNHEY and SMNVEV (reference sequence). The ends lost 2 bases at V and 7 bases at J; junction bases unmatched: 10. The CDR3 extends over 16 amino acids. The chain's CDR3 is CASSLRPGGGGGELFF. CDR3 in DNA: TGTGCCAGCAGTTTAAGGCCGGGAGGCGGTGGCGGGGAGCTGTTTTTT.

The chain employs TRBV19 and TRBJ1-4; 7 bases line up with TRBD1. Trimming took 3 bases from V and 5 from J; bases not matched to a gene: 12. CDR1 LNHDA and CDR2 SQIVND come from the germline V gene (reference sequence). The CDR3 spans 17 residues. The CDR3 coding sequence is TGTGCCAGTAGTATGGCCGGACAGGCGGCCAACAATGAAAAACTGTTTTTT. It specifies CASSMAGQAANNEKLFF. Looking up the rest from reference TRBV19 and TRBJ1-4 gives the full variable domain: DGGITQSPKYLFRKEGQNVTLSCEQNLNHDAMYWYRQDPGQGLRLIYYSQIVNDFQKGDIAEGYSVSREKKESFPLTVTSAQKNPTAFYLCASSMAGQAANNEKLFFGSGTQLSVL.

The rearrangement uses TRBV21-1 and TRBJ1-1. TRBV21-1 is noted as a pseudogene. The CDR3 totals 17 residues. CDR3 protein: CASSKALSPGMDTEAFF. In DNA form, the CDR3 reads TGTGCCAGCAGCAAAGCGCTGTCCCCCGGGATGGACACTGAAGCTTTCTTT.

CDR3 region: CASSREGRENPDTQYF. The CDR3 DNA reads as TGTGCCAGCAGCCGTGAGGGGCGGGAGAATCCAGATACGCAGTATTTT. V usage is TRBV4-2 and J usage is TRBJ2-3, with 7 bases that match TRBD2. CDR3 length equals 16 residues. J gave up 4 bases and V 4 bases, and 11 bases lay outside the gene matches. Germline-derived CDR1 and CDR2 are LGHNA and YNFKEQ.

The chain carries TRBV5-1 and TRBJ2-5; 10 bases line up with TRBD2. V shed 2 bases and J 2 bases; nucleotides not matched to a gene: 6. This CDR3 has 16 amino acids. Germline CDR1 reads SGHRS; CDR2 reads YFSETQ. In DNA form, the CDR3 reads TGCGCCAGCAGCTTTACTAGCGGGGTAGGACAAGAGACCCAGTACTTC. It is translated as CASSFTSGVGQETQYF.

The V call is TRBV11-2, the J call TRBJ2-1, with TRBD2 matching over 8 bases. The CDR3 has 15 amino acids. The germline V gene encodes CDR1 SGHAT and CDR2 FQNNGV. Losses at the gene ends were 0 bases for V and 9 bases for J; bases not matched to a gene: 7. The CDR3, as DNA: TGTGCCAGCAGCTTAGACTTACTAGCGGCAGGTGAGCAGTTCTTC. It is translated as CASSLDLLAAGEQFF.

The chain is built from TRBV7-6 and TRBJ1-1; perhaps TRBD1 as D (6 bases). The germline V gene encodes CDR1 SGHVS and CDR2 FNYEAQ. Trimming cost V 7 bases and J 8 bases, with 23 bases left between them. This CDR3 has 15 amino acids. CDR3 region: CASTPPTGAVPEAFF. In nucleotides, the CDR3 is TGTGCCAGCACCCCCCCGACAGGAGCAGTTCCAGAAGCTTTCTTT.

V is TRBV5-1 and J is TRBJ1-4; TRBD1 matches 10 bases. The length of the CDR3 is 19 residues. Germline V lookup: CDR1 SGHRS, CDR2 YFSETQ. J lost 7 bases, V lost 2 bases, and 17 bases had no gene match. The CDR3 here is CASSLDGGSGQGDSEKLFF. Here the CDR3 DNA reads TGCGCCAGCAGCTTAGACGGAGGAAGCGGACAGGGGGATAGTGAAAAACTGTTTTTT.

This clone was seen a single time. The V and J genes are TRBV11-1 and TRBJ2-5; TRBD1 matches at 8 bases. V lost 5 bases, J lost 4 bases, and 9 bases stayed unmatched. The CDR3 extends over 15 amino acids. Looked up from germline, CDR1 is SGHAT and CDR2 is FQDESV (reference sequence). The CDR3 spells CASSPTGARRETQYF. Written as DNA, the CDR3 is TGTGCCAGCAGCCCGACAGGGGCGAGGAGAGAGACCCAGTACTTC.

The chain has TRBV6-1 and TRBJ2-2, with D perhaps TRBD1 (5 bases). V gave up 3 bases and J gave up 0 bases, with 14 bases separating them. CDR3 length: 17 amino acids. Germline assignment: CDR1 MNHNS and CDR2 SASEGT. The chain's CDR3 is CASSDPADTANTGELFF. The DNA of the CDR3 is TGTGCCAGCAGTGACCCCGCGGACACCGCGAACACCGGGGAGCTGTTTTTT.

J is TRBJ1-3 and V is TRBV19; D unclear. V lost 4 bases, J lost 4 bases, and 8 bases lay in between. Germline values: CDR1 LNHDA, CDR2 SQIVND (reference sequence). The CDR3 has 13 amino acids. DNA for the CDR3: TGTGCCAGTAGTAAGGGAGGCGGAAACACCATATATTTT. It is translated as CASSKGGGNTIYF.

This clone was seen only once. The V gene is TRBV20-1, the J gene TRBJ2-5, with D possibly matching TRBD1 (6 bases). This CDR3 is 11 amino acids long. Trimming pared 1 base from V and 12 bases from J, leaving 12 bases between. Germline assignment: CDR1 DFQATT and CDR2 SNEGSKA (reference sequence). The CDR3 is CSARAEGQKYF. CDR3 bases: TGCAGTGCTAGAGCTGAAGGACAGAAGTACTTC.

V is TRBV4-2 and J is TRBJ1-2; 8 nucleotides agree with TRBD1. J gave up 0 bases and V 0 bases, and 6 bases lay outside the gene matches. CDR1 LGHNA and CDR2 YNFKEQ come from the germline V gene. This CDR3 has 17 amino acids. CDR3 DNA sequence: TGTGCCAGCAGCCAAGAGCGGGGACAGGCAGCTAACTATGGCTACACCTTC. This sequence encodes CASSQERGQAANYGYTF.

The gene calls are TRBV4-2 and TRBJ2-3, with D possibly TRBD2 on 5 matching bases. V was clipped by 2 bases and J by 0 bases, with 15 bases between them. The germline CDR1 and CDR2 sequences are LGHNA and YNFKEQ. This CDR3 contains 17 residues. CDR3 nucleotides: TGTGCCAGCAGCCAATTTAACAAACCGGGAAGCACAGATACGCAGTATTTT. It codes for CASSQFNKPGSTDTQYF.

This clone was observed once. The chain joins TRBV6-6 to TRBJ1-1, with D tentatively TRBD1 (5 bases). Germline CDR1 reads MNHNY; CDR2 reads SVGAGI (reference sequence). The CDR3 extends over 14 amino acids. V was clipped by 7 bases and J by 1 base, with 13 bases between them. The CDR3 DNA sequence: TGTGCCAGCAACGTGGGGCCCCCGAACACTGAAGCTTTCTTT. As protein: CASNVGPPNTEAFF.

The chain links TRBV4-1 to TRBJ2-7; 7 bases agree with TRBD2. V dropped 0 bases and J dropped 5; count of bases not matched to a gene: 4. The CDR3 extends over 14 amino acids. Germline V gene lookup returns CDR1 MGHRA and CDR2 YSYEKL. The CDR3 coding sequence is TGCGCCAGCAGCCAAGACCCCACTAGCGACGAGCAGTACTTC. Translated: CASSQDPTSDEQYF.

The rearrangement uses TRBV28 and TRBJ2-7; 8 bases map to TRBD1. Germline CDR1 MDHEN, CDR2 SYDVKM. The J segment lost 2 bases and the V segment lost 6 bases, leaving 6 bases of the junction unmatched. The CDR3 is made up of 14 amino acids. CDR3 protein: CASSIDRGAYEQYF. As DNA, the CDR3 is TGTGCCAGCAGCATTGACAGGGGAGCCTACGAGCAGTACTTC.

This clone was seen only a few times. The chain has TRBV6-5 and TRBJ2-5, with no clear D. Deletions cut 2 bases from V and 1 base from J, with 8 bases between. Per the germline V gene, CDR1 is MNHEY and CDR2 is SVGAGI. CDR3 length equals 14 residues. This CDR3 is CASSYGTFQETQYF. CDR3 coding DNA: TGTGCCAGCAGTTACGGCACCTTCCAAGAGACCCAGTACTTC.

The gene calls are TRBV9 and TRBJ1-2; TRBD1 aligns across 8 bases. J was trimmed by 4 bases and V by 2 bases; bases with no gene match: 7. CDR1 and CDR2 from the germline V gene are SGDLS and YYNGEE. This CDR3 spans 15 amino acids. The CDR3 region has the DNA TGTGCCAGCAGCGTGGGGACAGGCGTCGGCTATGGCTACACCTTC. Encoded protein: CASSVGTGVGYGYTF.

This clone was recorded once. The chain joins TRBV6-5 to TRBJ1-5; TRBD1 matches at 9 bases. CDR1 is MNHEY and CDR2 is SVGAGI in the germline V gene. The trim removed 2 bases at V and 2 bases at J, leaving 1 base unmatched. This CDR3 region has 15 residues. CDR3 sequence: CASSYRTGGNQPQHF. In nucleotides, the CDR3 is TGTGCCAGCAGTTACCGGACAGGGGGCAATCAGCCCCAGCATTTT.

The rearrangement links TRBV6-1 to TRBJ1-1, with a tentative D call TRBD1 (5 bases). From germline, CDR1 is MNHNS and CDR2 SASEGT. Trimming cost V 0 bases and J 0 bases, with 8 bases left between them. The CDR3 has 15 amino acids. The CDR3, as DNA: TGTGCCAGCAGTGAAGCGCGACAGCTGAACACTGAAGCTTTCTTT. It codes for CASSEARQLNTEAFF.

V is TRBV6-5 and J is TRBJ2-5, with 8 bases that match TRBD2. V was clipped by 5 bases and J by 5 bases; unmatched bases: 10. Germline values: CDR1 MNHEY, CDR2 SVGAGI. The CDR3 length is 15 residues. The CDR3 protein is CASSPRTRGGETQYF. DNA for the CDR3: TGTGCCAGCAGTCCCCGGACGCGCGGGGGGGAGACCCAGTACTTC.

The genes are TRBV5-5 and TRBJ2-4, with D uncertain. Germline V lookup: CDR1 SGHKS, CDR2 YYEKEE (reference sequence). This CDR3 has 14 residues. Between the trimmed V and J ends, which lost 6 bases and 0 bases, there was a span of 10 bases. CDR3 sequence (DNA): TGTGCCAGCACCTCCAGTTTAGCCAAAAACATTCAGTACTTC. Amino acid sequence: CASTSSLAKNIQYF.